A single sample is the source of the 4 T cell receptor beta chains below, sequenced in a study of cytomegalovirus exposure and HLA in healthy donors. Amplification used 60 Vbeta primers and 13 Jbeta primers. The assay was immunoSEQ multiplex PCR, and TCRdb's table has in-frame clones only and misses some. The sample yields approximately 170,000 clones, just under 75% seen once. The sample was PBMCs. Receptors were obtained from a man aged 25 to 40 in good health and CMV-seropositive.

DNA for the CDR3: TGTGCCAGCAGCCAGCAGGGGGCGTCGAACACTGAAGCTTTCTTT. This sequence encodes CASSQQGASNTEAFF. The chain uses TRBV4-2 and TRBJ1-1, with 8 bases that match TRBD1. Germline assignment: CDR1 LGHNA and CDR2 YNFKEQ. The J segment lost 1 base and the V segment lost 3 bases, leaving 4 bases of the junction unmatched. The CDR3 has 15 residues.

This clone occurred a few times. The J gene is TRBJ2-6, the V gene TRBV4-3, with 8 bases lining up with TRBD1. The length of the CDR3 is 19 residues. V lost 3 bases, J lost 2 bases, and 12 bases stayed unmatched. CDR1 is LGHNA and CDR2 is YSLEER in the germline V gene. CDR3 in DNA: TGCGCCAGCAGCCAGCAACCAGGGGGCGCTACTACTGGGGCCAACGTCCTGACTTTC. Amino acids: CASSQQPGGATTGANVLTF.

CDR3 protein: CSVESQGGTEAFF. The CDR3 DNA reads as TGCAGCGTTGAAAGCCAGGGAGGTACTGAAGCTTTCTTT. V gene TRBV29-1 combines with J gene TRBJ1-1, with a tentative D call TRBD1 (5 bases). V lost 2 bases, J lost 5 bases, and 12 bases lay in between. The CDR3 extends over 13 amino acids. Germline V CDR1 and CDR2: SQVTM, ANQGSEA.

The V call is TRBV7-6, the J call TRBJ2-3; 10 positions agree with TRBD1. The junction had 2 bases not matched to a gene; V was cut back by 1 base and J by 4 bases. Germline V CDR1 and CDR2: SGHVS, FNYEAQ. The CDR3 extends over 15 amino acids. CDR3 residues: CASSLGDRGADTQYF. The CDR3 DNA reads as TGTGCCAGCAGCTTAGGGGACAGGGGTGCAGATACGCAGTATTTT.